The 31 T cell receptor beta chains listed next were all sequenced from one sample in a study of T-cell reconstitution after alpha-beta-depleted transplantation in children. Unique molecular identifiers were used in preparing the TCRbeta library. From the PCR reads, TCRdb called clonotypes with MiXCR, one entry per CDR3 protein. Here the sample spans approximately 800,000 distinct CDR3 sequences, approximately 15% being singletons. The material was PBMCs, mostly from graft donor cells, obtained 360 days after TCRalphabeta/CD19-depleted stem cell transplant. The receptors originated from a male patient under 18 who had a stem cell transplant for acute lymphoblastic leukemia, so the T cells may come from the graft donor.

V is TRBV27 and J is TRBJ2-1; possibly TRBD2 for D (6 bases). This CDR3 has 14 residues. From germline, CDR1 is MNHEY and CDR2 SMNVEV (reference sequence). V gave up 7 bases and J gave up 8 bases, with 18 bases separating them. CDR3 region: CASTRLVSRDEQFF. The CDR3 bases are TGTGCCAGCACCCGACTAGTGAGTAGGGATGAGCAGTTCTTC.

This rearrangement joins TRBV6-5 to TRBJ2-2; the D gene is possibly TRBD2 (5 bases). The V end lost 0 bases, the J end lost 5 bases, and 10 bases lay between the germline ends. The CDR3 has 15 amino acids. Germline CDR1 is MNHEY and CDR2 is SVGAGI. CDR3 sequence reads: CASSYSNTGTGELFF. For the CDR3, the DNA is TGTGCCAGCAGTTACTCGAATACGGGAACCGGGGAGCTGTTTTTT.

The chain uses TRBV7-9 and TRBJ2-6; possible D gene TRBD2, 5 bases. V was pared by 4 bases and J by 4 bases, with 14 bases between. Germline CDR1 reads SEHNR; CDR2 reads FQNEAQ (reference sequence). This CDR3 comprises 16 residues. The CDR3 DNA sequence: TGTGCCAGCAGCTACACCGAGGGTGCCGGGGCCAACGTCCTGACTTTC. Residues: CASSYTEGAGANVLTF.

The chain employs TRBV19 and TRBJ2-7, with 12 bases that match TRBD2. The trim removed 6 bases at V and 1 base at J, leaving 4 bases unmatched. In germline, CDR1 is LNHDA, CDR2 SQIVND (reference sequence). The CDR3 extends over 15 amino acids. The CDR3 sequence: CASRQLAGGSYEQYF. The DNA for the CDR3 is TGTGCCAGTAGGCAACTAGCGGGAGGATCCTACGAGCAGTACTTC.

A few counts support this clonotype. The chain links TRBV10-2 to TRBJ1-5, with a tentative D call TRBD1 (5 bases). V lost 4 bases and J 5 bases, leaving 12 bases between the germline ends. Germline V lookup: CDR1 WSHSY, CDR2 SAAADI. The CDR3 is made up of 14 amino acids. The chain's CDR3 is CASSADSIDQPQHF. CDR3 nucleotides: TGCGCCAGCAGTGCTGACAGCATTGATCAGCCCCAGCATTTT.

In its sample, this clonotype was seen a few times. The chain carries TRBV29-1 and TRBJ2-3; 9 bases agree with TRBD2. Unmatched junction bases numbered 9, after V lost 4 bases and J lost 1 base. The CDR3 length is 16 residues. Per the germline V gene, CDR1 is SQVTM and CDR2 is ANQGSEA. CDR3 residues: CSVGLTIAGGTDTQYF. The CDR3 DNA follows: TGCAGCGTTGGGCTCACAATAGCGGGGGGCACAGATACGCAGTATTTT.

The table lists this clonotype with a few counts. J is TRBJ1-1 and V is TRBV4-1; a weak D match, TRBD1 (6 bases). The V gene lost 0 bases and the J gene lost 5 bases, with 10 bases spanning the gap. The CDR3 length is 14 residues. Germline CDR1 MGHRA, CDR2 YSYEKL. The CDR3 bases are TGCGCCAGCAGCCAAGACCCAGGGGTAACTGAAGCTTTCTTT. This codes for CASSQDPGVTEAFF.

This chain uses TRBV13 with TRBJ2-7; a possible D gene is TRBD2 (6 bases). Trimming removed 7 bases from V and 6 bases from J, with 16 bases in between. The germline V gene encodes CDR1 PRHDT and CDR2 FYEKMQ (reference sequence). This CDR3 spans 13 amino acids. This CDR3 reads CASKIGAGSEQYF. The CDR3 region has the DNA TGTGCCAGCAAAATAGGGGCGGGAAGCGAGCAGTACTTC.

This clonotype appeared a few times. The rearrangement joins TRBV18 to TRBJ2-5, with D uncertain. This CDR3 has 13 residues. CDR1 KGHSH and CDR2 LQKENI come from the germline V gene. The V gene lost 2 bases and the J gene lost 4 bases, with 8 bases spanning the gap. The CDR3 is CASSPGARETQYF. Written as DNA, the CDR3 is TGTGCCAGCTCACCAGGCGCTCGAGAGACCCAGTACTTC.

This clonotype appeared a few times. V usage is TRBV5-5 and J usage is TRBJ2-3; 7 bases are shared with TRBD1. J gave up 2 bases and V 1 base, and 7 bases lay outside the gene matches. Germline values: CDR1 SGHKS, CDR2 YYEKEE (reference sequence). The CDR3 spans 16 residues. The CDR3 spells CASSLLETGHTDTQYF. The CDR3 DNA sequence: TGTGCCAGCAGCTTGTTAGAGACAGGGCACACAGATACGCAGTATTTT.

This chain joins TRBV18 and TRBJ2-1; 10 bases are shared with TRBD2. There are 15 residues in the CDR3. Germline V gives CDR1 KGHSH, CDR2 LQKENI. V was pared by 5 bases and J by 4 bases, with 5 bases of the junction left unmatched. The CDR3 here is CASSARTSGYNEQFF. In DNA, the CDR3 is TGTGCCAGCTCAGCACGGACTAGCGGATACAATGAGCAGTTCTTC.

This clonotype was found many times. The chain recombines TRBV29-1 with TRBJ1-2; D unresolved. Germline V gene sequence: CDR1 SQVTM, CDR2 ANQGSEA. The CDR3 is 12 amino acids. Trimming took 4 bases from V and 8 from J, leaving 14 bases between them. Written as DNA, the CDR3 is TGCAGCGTTGCAGGAGGTGGGCGAGGCTACACCTTC. Protein product: CSVAGGGRGYTF.

CDR3: CASSLGLNLAKNIQYF. The CDR3, as DNA: TGCGCCAGCAGCTTGGGGCTAAACCTAGCCAAAAACATTCAGTACTTC. The genes are TRBV5-1 and TRBJ2-4, with D unresolved. Trimming shortened V by 0 bases and J by 0 bases, and 10 bases separated the two germline ends. The CDR3 covers 16 residues. Germline V lookup: CDR1 SGHRS, CDR2 YFSETQ. Full variable domain (rest looked up from reference TRBV5-1 and TRBJ2-4): KAGVTQTPRYLIKTRGQQVTLSCSPISGHRSVSWYQQTPGQGLQFLFEYFSETQRNKGNFPGRFSGRQFSNSRSEMNVSTLELGDSALYLCASSLGLNLAKNIQYFGAGTRLSVL.

CDR3 coding DNA: TGTGCCAGCAGTCCCGGACTAGCGGGAGCCCCCACCGGGGAGCTGTTTTTT. Its translation is CASSPGLAGAPTGELFF. The chain joins TRBV27 to TRBJ2-2; 13 bases line up with TRBD2. Germline CDR1 is MNHEY and CDR2 is SMNVEV (reference sequence). Germline trimming cut 5 bases from V and 4 bases from J; bases unmatched to any gene: 7. The CDR3 has 17 amino acids.

This clonotype was counted many times. The chain is built from TRBV11-2 and TRBJ1-2; D uncertain. The CDR3 runs 14 residues. V was trimmed by 6 bases and J by 2 bases, leaving 13 bases between them. Germline V lookup: CDR1 SGHAT, CDR2 FQNNGV. This CDR3 is CASSSPRTNYGYTF. In nucleotides, the CDR3 is TGTGCCAGCAGTTCCCCCAGGACCAACTATGGCTACACCTTC.

CDR3 nucleotide sequence: TGTGCCAGCAGTTCCGGGACAACCCCCTACGAGCAGTACTTC. Amino acid sequence: CASSSGTTPYEQYF. The V call is TRBV9, the J call TRBJ2-7; D may be TRBD1 (6 bases). The CDR3 length is 14 residues. Germline CDR1 and CDR2: SGDLS and YYNGEE. V was clipped by 5 bases and J by 2 bases, with 14 bases between them.

The gene calls are TRBV6-1 and TRBJ2-7; 7 nucleotides match TRBD1. Germline loops: CDR1 MNHNS, CDR2 SASEGT. The J segment lost 1 base and the V segment lost 1 base, leaving 4 bases of the junction unmatched. The CDR3 consists of 15 residues. The DNA of the CDR3 is TGTGCCAGCAGTGAAGACAGGGGCCCTTCCTACGAGCAGTACTTC. It encodes CASSEDRGPSYEQYF.

This clonotype turned up a few times. The V gene is TRBV3-1, the J gene TRBJ2-1; 7 nucleotides align to TRBD2. The J segment lost 8 bases and the V segment lost 1 base, leaving 8 bases of the junction unmatched. Germline CDR1 and CDR2: LGHDT and YNNKEL (reference sequence). This CDR3 region has 15 residues. The CDR3 is CASSQGILAGHEQFF. The CDR3 coding sequence is TGTGCCAGCAGCCAAGGTATATTAGCGGGCCATGAGCAGTTCTTC.

This clonotype occurred many times. J is TRBJ2-2 and V is TRBV18; D could derive from TRBD1 or TRBD2 (5 bases each). The CDR3 runs to 15 residues. Trimming took off 1 base at V and 3 bases at J, with 9 bases between the two ends. From germline, CDR1 is KGHSH and CDR2 LQKENI. The DNA of the CDR3 is TGTGCCAGCTCACCACTTGGGGGTGACACCGGGGAGCTGTTTTTT. Its protein product is CASSPLGGDTGELFF.

The V and J genes are TRBV3-1 and TRBJ2-3; D not certain. The CDR3 contains 18 residues. Looked up from germline, CDR1 is LGHDT and CDR2 is YNNKEL (reference sequence). V shed 1 base and J shed 2 bases, with 19 bases lying between them. In DNA, the CDR3 is TGTGCCAGCAGCCAAGCCGGATGGATCGCGTCTTCCACAGATACGCAGTATTTT. Protein product: CASSQAGWIASSTDTQYF.

The CDR3 here is CATGRVAGGPLWEQYF. In DNA form, the CDR3 reads TGTGCCACCGGGAGAGTAGCGGGAGGGCCTTTGTGGGAGCAGTACTTC. The chain links TRBV15 to TRBJ2-7; TRBD2 aligns across 11 bases. Germline V gene lookup returns CDR1 LNHNV and CDR2 YYDKDF (reference sequence). With 8 bases clipped from V and 7 bases from J, the junction kept 16 bases outside the gene matches. This CDR3 is built from 16 residues.

The table lists this clonotype with many counts. J is TRBJ2-1 and V is TRBV13, with D perhaps matching TRBD2 (6 bases). V lost 0 bases and J 7 bases, leaving 22 bases between the germline ends. The V gene's germline CDR1 is PRHDT and CDR2 FYEKMQ (reference sequence). The length of the CDR3 is 18 residues. The CDR3 region is CASSLGERRGPLWNEQFF. CDR3 DNA sequence: TGTGCCAGCAGCTTAGGCGAAAGGAGGGGACCTCTGTGGAATGAGCAGTTCTTC.

A few counts support this clonotype. The V call is TRBV20-1, the J call TRBJ1-1; D is unresolved. Trimming shortened V by 5 bases and J by 1 base, and 11 bases separated the two germline ends. Germline CDR1 is DFQATT and CDR2 is SNEGSKA (reference sequence). The CDR3 spans 13 residues. CDR3 sequence (DNA): TGCAGTGCTCCCCCGGTGGGGAACACTGAAGCTTTCTTT. It yields the protein CSAPPVGNTEAFF.

This clonotype turned up a few times. The rearrangement links TRBV7-8 to TRBJ2-7; perhaps D is TRBD1 or TRBD2 (5 bases each). The CDR3 totals 15 residues. V lost 4 bases, J lost 2 bases, and 15 bases lay in between. Germline CDR1 is SGHVS and CDR2 is FQNEAQ. CDR3 sequence (DNA): TGTGCCAGCAGCTCCCTGGGGGACGAAGCCTACGAGCAGTACTTC. Translating gives CASSSLGDEAYEQYF.

The sample holds a few counts of this clonotype. The CDR3 bases are TGTGCCAGCACCCCTGGGCTAGAGGAGACCCAGTACTTC. Its protein product is CASTPGLEETQYF. The chain carries TRBV12-3 or TRBV12-4 and TRBJ2-5, with no clear D. Deletions cut 7 bases from V and 5 bases from J, with 14 bases between. The CDR3 is made up of 13 amino acids.

In this sample, this clonotype turned up many times. This chain uses TRBV6-1 with TRBJ2-3, with 14 bases lining up with TRBD2. Looked up from germline, CDR1 is MNHNS and CDR2 is SASEGT. After removal of 6 bases from V and 1 base from J, the junction contained 6 bases not matched to a gene. The CDR3 totals 17 residues. CDR3 DNA sequence: TGTGCCAGCAGCCGGACTAGCGGGAGGATTGGCACAGATACGCAGTATTTT. Amino acid sequence: CASSRTSGRIGTDTQYF.

There are a few counts of this clonotype. The chain recombines TRBV20-1 with TRBJ2-7, with D tentatively TRBD1 or TRBD2 (7 bases each). CDR1 is DFQATT, CDR2 SNEGSKA, per germline (reference sequence). This CDR3 region has 13 residues. The germline V and J ends were trimmed by 6 bases and 6 bases, with 18 bases remaining between them. The CDR3 nucleotides are TGCAGTGCCCGACAGGGAGGGTCTGGCGAGCAGTACTTC. Protein sequence: CSARQGGSGEQYF.

This clonotype was counted between two and nine times. The CDR3 DNA reads TGTGCCAGCAGTTCTCGGACAGGGGGCAACGTAGAAAACTACGAGCAGTACTTC. Its translation is CASSSRTGGNVENYEQYF. V and J are TRBV27 and TRBJ2-7; 11 nucleotides line up with TRBD1. Trimming at V came to 4 bases and at J to 3 bases, leaving 14 bases not matched to a gene. The CDR3 contains 18 residues. CDR1 is MNHEY and CDR2 is SMNVEV in the germline V gene (reference sequence).

This chain joins TRBV7-3 and TRBJ2-1; TRBD2 matches 9 bases. The CDR3 runs to 14 residues. The germline V gene encodes CDR1 SGHTA and CDR2 FQGTGA. V was clipped by 8 bases and J by 7 bases; unmatched bases: 9. The DNA for the CDR3 is TGTGCCAGCTTTAGCGGGAGTATAGGTAATGAGCAGTTCTTC. Translation gives CASFSGSIGNEQFF.

The V gene is TRBV6-2 or TRBV6-3, the J gene TRBJ2-3; weak D call: TRBD2 (6 bases). The CDR3 is made up of 19 amino acids. V was trimmed by 8 bases and J by 2 bases, leaving 29 bases between them. Germline values: CDR1 MNHEY, CDR2 SVGEGT. The chain's CDR3 is CASRAKLAPTPPLTDTQYF. As DNA, the CDR3 is TGTGCCAGCCGGGCCAAACTAGCCCCTACACCACCGCTCACAGATACGCAGTATTTT.

The chain uses TRBV29-1 and TRBJ1-3, with no clear D. V was cut by 5 bases and J by 3 bases, with 11 bases left in between. The germline V gene has CDR1 SQVTM and CDR2 ANQGSEA. CDR3 length: 13 residues. CDR3 loop: CSVLIGLGNTIYF. In DNA form, the CDR3 reads TGCAGCGTTTTGATTGGGCTTGGAAACACCATATATTTT.